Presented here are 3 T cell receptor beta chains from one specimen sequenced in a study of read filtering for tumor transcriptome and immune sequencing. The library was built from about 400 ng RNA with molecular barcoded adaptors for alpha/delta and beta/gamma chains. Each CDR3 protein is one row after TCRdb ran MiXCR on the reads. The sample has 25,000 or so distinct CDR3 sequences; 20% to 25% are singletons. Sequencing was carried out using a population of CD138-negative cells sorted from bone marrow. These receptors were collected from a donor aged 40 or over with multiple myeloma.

CDR3: CASSFGGGSYEQFF. CDR3 coding DNA: TGTGCCAGCAGTTTCGGGGGAGGCTCCTACGAGCAGTTCTTC. This chain connects TRBV27 to TRBJ2-7; D might be TRBD2 (6 bases). With the DNA end fitting TRBJ2-1 better, the J assignment may be wrong. Germline CDR1 MNHEY, CDR2 SMNVEV (reference sequence). The CDR3 consists of 14 residues.

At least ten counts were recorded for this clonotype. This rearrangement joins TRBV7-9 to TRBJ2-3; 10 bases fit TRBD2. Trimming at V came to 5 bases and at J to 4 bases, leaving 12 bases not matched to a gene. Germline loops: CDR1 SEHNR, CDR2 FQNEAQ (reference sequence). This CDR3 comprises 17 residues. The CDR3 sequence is CASSAWGAGGSADTQYF. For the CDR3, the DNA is TGTGCCAGCAGCGCCTGGGGAGCGGGAGGGAGCGCAGATACGCAGTATTTT. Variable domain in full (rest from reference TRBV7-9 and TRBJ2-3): DTGVSQNPRHKITKRGQNVTFRCDPISEHNRLYWYRQTLGQGPEFLTYFQNEAQLEKSRLLSDRFSAERPKGSFSTLEIQRTEQGDSAMYLCASSAWGAGGSADTQYFGPGTRLTVL.

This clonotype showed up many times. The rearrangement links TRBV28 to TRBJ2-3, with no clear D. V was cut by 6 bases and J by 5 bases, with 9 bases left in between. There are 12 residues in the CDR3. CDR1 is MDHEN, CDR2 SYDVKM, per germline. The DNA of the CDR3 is TGTGCCAGCAGCCGAGACGGAGATACGCAGTATTTT. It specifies CASSRDGDTQYF.